One sample yielded the 26 T cell receptor beta chains listed below, sequenced in a study of blood T cell repertoires in COVID-19. Profiled with immunoSEQ multiplex PCR; TCRdb holds only in-frame clones, not every one. The top ten hold approximately 10% of the sample, which has around 300,000 clones, 75% to 90% seen once. Sequenced: peripheral blood. The receptors here all came from a woman aged 70 to 79 with acute or convalescent COVID-19.

The rearrangement uses TRBV7-9 and TRBJ2-7, with 9 bases fitting TRBD2. The germline gives CDR1 SEHNR, CDR2 FQNEAQ (reference sequence). V lost 0 bases and J lost 2; bases outside the gene matches: 2. The CDR3 has 15 residues. The CDR3 DNA reads TGTGCCAGCAGCTTAGCTAGCGGGGGCCCCTACGAGCAGTACTTC. As protein: CASSLASGGPYEQYF.

V is TRBV5-6 and J is TRBJ1-2; possibly TRBD1 for D (6 bases). Trimming left V 2 bases short and J 4 bases short, with 18 bases between. Germline values: CDR1 SGHDT, CDR2 YYEEEE. The CDR3 is made up of 16 amino acids. The CDR3, as DNA: TGTGCCAGCAGCTTTGGAAGACAGGTCTGGAGCTATGGCTACACCTTC. It yields the protein CASSFGRQVWSYGYTF.

This chain joins TRBV5-1 and TRBJ1-2; TRBD1 agrees at 7 bases. This CDR3 is built from 14 residues. V dropped 4 bases and J dropped 8; count of bases not matched to a gene: 11. The germline V gene encodes CDR1 SGHRS and CDR2 YFSETQ. The CDR3 spells CASSLGQVADGYTF. For the CDR3, the DNA is TGCGCCAGCAGCCTAGGACAGGTAGCGGACGGCTACACCTTC.

The chain has TRBV3-1 (or the pseudogene TRBV3-2) and TRBJ1-3; D uncertain. CDR3 length: 13 amino acids. Germline lookup yields CDR1 LGHDT and CDR2 YNNKEL (reference sequence). V shed 4 bases and J shed 5 bases, with 9 bases lying between them. The CDR3 DNA follows: TGTGCCAGCAGCCTTACATTGAGAAACACCATATATTTT. Translating it yields CASSLTLRNTIYF.

This chain connects TRBV30 to TRBJ2-7, with a possible D match to TRBD2 (5 bases). The CDR3 is made up of 13 amino acids. The germline gives CDR1 GTSNPN, CDR2 SVGIG (reference sequence). V lost 2 bases and J 4 bases, leaving 12 bases between the germline ends. The CDR3 loop reads CAWSKLGEYEQYF. CDR3 coding DNA: TGTGCCTGGAGTAAACTCGGGGAGTACGAGCAGTACTTC.

This clone showed up just once. The CDR3 protein is CASSQDARGSISYEQYF. The CDR3 nucleotides are TGCGCCAGCAGCCAAGATGCTCGGGGGAGTATCTCCTACGAGCAGTACTTC. The chain combines TRBV4-1 with TRBJ2-7, with D maybe TRBD2 (6 bases). The CDR3 consists of 17 residues. V was shortened by 0 bases and J by 0 bases, with 15 bases between the two germline ends. Germline CDR1 MGHRA, CDR2 YSYEKL.

This clone occurred once. V and J are TRBV5-1 and TRBJ2-1, with TRBD2 matching 7 bases. Germline CDR1 reads SGHRS; CDR2 reads YFSETQ. The CDR3 covers 15 residues. The junction had 4 bases not matched to a gene; V was cut back by 0 bases and J by 4 bases. The CDR3 loop is CASSLELAAYNEQFF. In nucleotides, the CDR3 is TGCGCCAGCAGCTTGGAGCTAGCGGCATACAATGAGCAGTTCTTC.

The chain employs TRBV9 and TRBJ2-3; TRBD1 is a possible D gene (8 bases). The CDR3 has 16 residues. The ends were cut back, 3 bases at V and 5 bases at J, with 19 bases in the middle. Germline-derived CDR1 and CDR2 are SGDLS and YYNGEE. CDR3 in DNA: TGTGCCAGCAGCGAAAGGGGGGGACAGGTCGGAGATACGCAGTATTTT. Translating gives CASSERGGQVGDTQYF.

The rearrangement links TRBV30 to TRBJ1-2; D remains unclear. This CDR3 contains 13 residues. Germline CDR1 is GTSNPN and CDR2 is SVGIG (reference sequence). Trimming left V 8 bases short and J 3 bases short, with 16 bases between. Here the CDR3 DNA reads TGTGCCGCGTCAGGTCCTTTGGACTATGGCTACACCTTC. Translating gives CAASGPLDYGYTF.

The CDR3 DNA sequence: TGTGCCTGGAGTGCCCACTGGGCGGGGGGCCGAAACACCGGGGAGCTGTTTTTT. Its protein product is CAWSAHWAGGRNTGELFF. The chain uses TRBV30 and TRBJ2-2, with 8 bases aligning to TRBD2. Germline V gene lookup returns CDR1 GTSNPN and CDR2 SVGIG (reference sequence). The CDR3 consists of 18 residues. Losses at the gene ends were 1 base for V and 2 bases for J; bases not matched to a gene: 12. Variable domain in full (rest from reference TRBV30 and TRBJ2-2): SQTIHQWPATLVQPVGSPLSLECTVEGTSNPNLYWYRQAAGRGLQLLFYSVGIGQISSEVPQNLSASRPQDRQFILSSKKLLLSDSGFYLCAWSAHWAGGRNTGELFFGEGSRLTVL.

V is TRBV28 and J is TRBJ1-2, with D possibly matching TRBD1 (5 bases). The V end lost 7 bases, the J end lost 1 base, and 10 bases lay between the germline ends. The V gene's germline CDR1 is MDHEN and CDR2 SYDVKM. This CDR3 has 13 residues. The CDR3 reads CASINRINYGYTF. For the CDR3, the DNA is TGTGCCAGCATCAACAGGATTAACTATGGCTACACCTTC.

V gene TRBV18 combines with J gene TRBJ1-6, with TRBD1 matching over 7 bases. V gave up 3 bases and J gave up 9 bases; unmatched junction bases: 5. CDR1 is KGHSH and CDR2 is LQKENI in the germline V gene. The CDR3 length is 14 residues. The CDR3, as DNA: TGTGCCAGCTCACCCTGGGACAGAGCTTCACCCCTCCACTTT. Translating gives CASSPWDRASPLHF.

The DNA of the CDR3 is TGTGCCAGCAGCCCCCGGGTAGGGGCTGGAAACACCATATATTTT. It yields the protein CASSPRVGAGNTIYF. The rearrangement joins TRBV7-8 to TRBJ1-3; a possible D gene is TRBD1 (5 bases). This CDR3 is 15 amino acids long. Per the germline V gene, CDR1 is SGHVS and CDR2 is FQNEAQ. Deletions cut 5 bases from V and 2 bases from J, with 13 bases between.

This chain joins TRBV5-1 and TRBJ1-1; D is undetermined. The CDR3 extends over 14 amino acids. V was clipped by 0 bases and J by 0 bases, with 6 bases between them. Germline lookup yields CDR1 SGHRS and CDR2 YFSETQ. CDR3 sequence reads: CASSLGAMNTEAFF. CDR3 nucleotide sequence: TGCGCCAGCAGCTTGGGGGCCATGAACACTGAAGCTTTCTTT.

The chain carries TRBV6-5 and TRBJ2-7, with D possibly matching TRBD1 (5 bases). CDR3 length: 15 amino acids. With 6 bases removed from V and 3 bases from J, the gap between germline ends came to 18 bases. The germline gives CDR1 MNHEY, CDR2 SVGAGI. The CDR3, as DNA: TGTGCCAGCAGACCCCCCTGGGGCTCTAACTACGAGCAGTACTTC. Protein sequence: CASRPPWGSNYEQYF.

The chain recombines TRBV3-1 (or the pseudogene TRBV3-2) with TRBJ2-5, with TRBD2 identical over 7 bases. CDR3 size: 15 residues. V was clipped by 8 bases and J by 1 base; unmatched bases: 10. From germline, CDR1 is LGHDT and CDR2 YNNKEL (reference sequence). The CDR3 region is CASGLAGEIQETQYF. CDR3 nucleotides: TGTGCCAGCGGTCTGGCGGGGGAGATCCAAGAGACCCAGTACTTC.

This chain connects TRBV19 to TRBJ2-7; D not certain. CDR3 length equals 13 residues. CDR1 is LNHDA, CDR2 SQIVND, per germline (reference sequence). The V and J ends lost 7 bases and 6 bases respectively, with 16 bases between them. CDR3: CASTRGAVGEQYF. The DNA of the CDR3 is TGTGCCAGTACCCGAGGCGCAGTCGGCGAGCAGTACTTC.

The V gene is TRBV7-9, the J gene TRBJ2-2; 8 bases align to TRBD2. The V and J ends lost 2 bases and 8 bases, in that order; junction bases with no gene match: 7. The CDR3 covers 15 residues. Germline V gives CDR1 SEHNR, CDR2 FQNEAQ (reference sequence). As DNA, the CDR3 is TGTGCCAGCAGCTTATTCGGGGGGGCTTCAGGGGAGCTGTTTTTT. Translated: CASSLFGGASGELFF.

The rearrangement joins TRBV5-1 to TRBJ1-6, with 9 nucleotides matching TRBD1. J was trimmed by 9 bases and V by 4 bases; bases with no gene match: 11. The CDR3 spans 16 residues. Germline lookup yields CDR1 SGHRS and CDR2 YFSETQ. CDR3 coding DNA: TGCGCCAGCAGCCGGGGCATGGGACAGGGTACTTCACCCCTCCACTTT. Translation gives CASSRGMGQGTSPLHF.

The chain combines TRBV3-1 (or the pseudogene TRBV3-2) with TRBJ2-2, with D maybe TRBD1 (6 bases). Germline CDR1 is LGHDT and CDR2 is YNNKEL (reference sequence). V was clipped by 7 bases and J by 6 bases, with 12 bases between them. The CDR3 has 13 residues. CDR3: CASTSSGAGELFF. The CDR3 nucleotides are TGTGCCAGCACTTCATCAGGGGCCGGGGAGCTGTTTTTT.

This chain connects TRBV18 to TRBJ1-4; D not resolved. This CDR3 has 14 amino acids. Trimming cost V 4 bases and J 7 bases, with 13 bases left between them. Germline V gene sequence: CDR1 KGHSH, CDR2 LQKENI. The CDR3 region is CASSRNGNTEKLFF. The CDR3 nucleotides read TGTGCCAGCTCACGGAACGGGAACACTGAAAAACTGTTTTTT.

As to this clone: Other DNA sequences in the same sample also yield this CDR3. The chain links TRBV24-1 to TRBJ2-1; TRBD1 is a possible D gene (6 bases). Trimming shortened V by 3 bases and J by 6 bases, and 11 bases separated the two germline ends. Germline-derived CDR1 and CDR2 are KGHDR and SFDVKD. The length of the CDR3 is 14 residues. The CDR3 reads CATSDPARGNEQFF. In nucleotides, the CDR3 is TGTGCCACCAGTGATCCGGCCAGGGGCAATGAGCAGTTCTTC.

V gene TRBV19 combines with J gene TRBJ1-6; D not resolved. Germline CDR1 is LNHDA and CDR2 is SQIVND (reference sequence). The CDR3 length is 14 residues. Trimming cost V 2 bases and J 7 bases, with 9 bases left between them. CDR3 region: CASSISSRNSPLHF. The CDR3 nucleotides are TGTGCCAGTAGTATATCCTCCCGGAATTCACCCCTCCACTTT.

This sequence joins TRBV12-3 or TRBV12-4 and TRBJ2-3, with D perhaps TRBD1 (5 bases). This CDR3 region has 10 residues. Between the trimmed V and J ends, which lost 5 bases and 8 bases, there was a span of 5 bases. CDR3 sequence reads: CASSQGTQYF. CDR3 bases: TGTGCCAGCAGTCAGGGTACGCAGTATTTT.

V usage is TRBV7-8 and J usage is TRBJ1-4, with D unclear. With 5 bases removed from V and 6 bases from J, the gap between germline ends came to 13 bases. Germline V lookup: CDR1 SGHVS, CDR2 FQNEAQ. The CDR3 length is 14 residues. CDR3 nucleotide sequence: TGTGCCAGCAGCCGACGGGAGTACGATGAAAAACTGTTTTTT. It specifies CASSRREYDEKLFF.

The chain links TRBV18 to TRBJ1-1; D is perhaps TRBD1 (5 bases). Germline V gene sequence: CDR1 KGHSH, CDR2 LQKENI. The CDR3 is 13 amino acids. With 3 bases removed from V and 11 bases from J, the gap between germline ends came to 16 bases. The CDR3 nucleotides read TGTGCCAGCTCACCCGATAGGCCGGGGGAGGCTTTCTTT. Translating it yields CASSPDRPGEAFF.